This entry lists 18 T cell receptor beta chains sequenced from one sample in a study of beta chain features in type 1 diabetes. Study results and caveats: Shorter TCRB CDR3s, moderately but significantly so, were found in Type 1 diabetes patients in all four CD4+ subsets.

Investigators reverse transcribed all isolated RNA, so they sequenced expressed TCRB transcripts. The protocol was immunoSEQ multiplex PCR, while the TCRdb copy is restricted to in-frame clones and leaves out a portion. Found here are a few hundred thousand clones, over 8.5% of them singletons; the top ten hold about 0.63%. No antigen has been identified for these receptors. Sequencing was performed on central memory CD4+ T cells from blood. The origin of the receptors is a man aged 25-45 years with type 1 diabetes.

This clone was recorded a few times. The chain has TRBV5-1 and TRBJ2-7, with TRBD1 matching over 7 bases. Germline V gene sequence: CDR1 SGHRS, CDR2 YFSETQ. This CDR3 is 16 amino acids long. V was clipped by 2 bases and J by 3 bases; unmatched bases: 11. The CDR3 is CASSFVPGTALYEQYF. The CDR3 DNA follows: TGCGCCAGCAGCTTTGTCCCCGGGACAGCTCTCTACGAGCAGTACTTC.

The chain joins TRBV5-1 to TRBJ2-3; TRBD1 matches at 8 bases. This CDR3 has 15 residues. From germline, CDR1 is SGHRS and CDR2 YFSETQ. J lost 0 bases, V lost 4 bases, and 4 bases had no gene match. The CDR3 nucleotides read TGCGCCAGCAGCATCGGGACAGGCAGCACAGATACGCAGTATTTT. Encoded protein: CASSIGTGSTDTQYF.

This clone was seen more than once but under ten times. Other DNA sequences in this specimen translate into the identical CDR3. The CDR3 reads CSVKGQGNTEAFF. In DNA, the CDR3 is TGCAGCGTTAAGGGGCAGGGTAACACTGAAGCTTTCTTT. The genes are TRBV29-1 and TRBJ1-1; a possible D gene is TRBD1 (5 bases). V lost 5 bases and J lost 2, with 12 bases in between. The germline gives CDR1 SQVTM, CDR2 ANQGSEA. The CDR3 has 13 amino acids.

This clone was seen many times. The chain's CDR3 is CAITGGPQETQYF. In nucleotides, the CDR3 is TGTGCCATCACCGGGGGGCCCCAAGAGACCCAGTACTTC. V usage is TRBV10-3 and J usage is TRBJ2-5; D may be TRBD2 (7 bases). The ends were cut back, 7 bases at V and 1 base at J, with 10 bases in the middle. CDR1 is ENHRY and CDR2 is SYGVKD in the germline V gene. The CDR3 consists of 13 residues.

In this sample, this clone turned up a few times. V is TRBV6-5 and J is TRBJ1-1; no definite D call. From germline, CDR1 is MNHEY and CDR2 SVGAGI. The CDR3 loop spans 13 amino acids. Trimming took off 6 bases at V and 0 bases at J, with 8 bases between the two ends. CDR3 protein: CASRATLNTEAFF. The CDR3 DNA follows: TGTGCCAGCAGAGCGACATTGAACACTGAAGCTTTCTTT.

This chain uses TRBV5-1 with TRBJ1-2; D is uncertain. This CDR3 has 14 amino acids. Germline values: CDR1 SGHRS, CDR2 YFSETQ. The V end lost 1 base, the J end lost 2 bases, and 9 bases lay between the germline ends. The CDR3 reads CASSLFSLNYGYTF. The CDR3 coding sequence is TGCGCCAGCAGCTTGTTTTCGCTAAACTATGGCTACACCTTC.

This chain connects TRBV7-2 to TRBJ1-2; TRBD1 matches 7 bases. V shed 1 base, J shed 4 bases, and the junction held 6 bases outside the gene matches. CDR1 and CDR2 (germline): SGHTA, FQGNSA. The CDR3 is made up of 15 amino acids. For the CDR3, the DNA is TGTGCCAGCAGCTTAGGGCGACAGGGACCCTATGGCTACACCTTC. It is translated as CASSLGRQGPYGYTF.

V gene TRBV19 combines with J gene TRBJ2-3; unclear D gene. Germline lookup yields CDR1 LNHDA and CDR2 SQIVND (reference sequence). This CDR3 is 14 amino acids long. Between the trimmed V and J ends, which lost 7 bases and 3 bases, there was a span of 14 bases. The CDR3 coding sequence is TGTGCCAGTACCGATCCCGGTGGGACAGATACGCAGTATTTT. The encoded protein is CASTDPGGTDTQYF.

V is TRBV27 and J is TRBJ2-7; 7 nucleotides line up with TRBD2. The junction had 12 bases not matched to a gene; V was cut back by 7 bases and J by 6 bases. The length of the CDR3 is 14 residues. Germline CDR1 MNHEY, CDR2 SMNVEV (reference sequence). CDR3 bases: TGTGCCAGCATTTCCGCTGCGGGAGAAGGCGAGCAGTACTTC. Translation: CASISAAGEGEQYF.

The chain links TRBV7-3 to TRBJ2-3; TRBD2 is a possible D gene (5 bases). The CDR3 consists of 13 residues. The V gene's germline CDR1 is SGHTA and CDR2 FQGTGA. V dropped 3 bases and J dropped 4 bases, with 8 bases sitting between them. CDR3: CASSLGAADTQYF. CDR3 DNA: TGTGCCAGCAGCTTGGGAGCGGCAGATACGCAGTATTTT.

This clone was counted between two and nine times. The CDR3 region is CASSPLDREGETQYF. The CDR3 coding sequence is TGTGCCAGCAGTCCGTTGGACAGGGAAGGAGAGACCCAGTACTTC. The chain has TRBV6-5 and TRBJ2-5, with 8 bases fitting TRBD1. The CDR3 spans 15 residues. The germline CDR1 and CDR2 sequences are MNHEY and SVGAGI. Trimming took 5 bases from V and 4 from J; bases not matched to a gene: 9.

This clone has only a few counts. The V gene is TRBV4-1, the J gene TRBJ2-5, with 7 bases fitting TRBD2. V shed 0 bases and J 5 bases; nucleotides not matched to a gene: 18. CDR3 length: 19 amino acids. Germline V lookup: CDR1 MGHRA, CDR2 YSYEKL. The CDR3, as DNA: TGCGCCAGCAGCCAAGATCAAGCGGCTAGCGGACCCGGGAGGGAGACCCAGTACTTC. It codes for CASSQDQAASGPGRETQYF.

The rearrangement joins TRBV27 to TRBJ2-2; tentatively, D is TRBD2 (5 bases). Germline V gene data show CDR1 as MNHEY and CDR2 as SMNVEV (reference sequence). V was cut by 7 bases and J by 6 bases, with 18 bases left in between. This CDR3 spans 15 amino acids. Here the CDR3 DNA reads TGTGCCAGCAACCGCGAAGGGCTAGCCGCCGGGGAGCTGTTTTTT. Encoded protein: CASNREGLAAGELFF.

This CDR3 is CASSLWGLADKNIQYF. CDR3 in DNA: TGTGCCAGCAGCCTATGGGGACTAGCGGACAAAAACATTCAGTACTTC. J is TRBJ2-4 and V is TRBV5-8; 11 positions agree with TRBD2. The CDR3 covers 16 residues. J gave up 3 bases and V 4 bases, and 6 bases lay outside the gene matches. The germline CDR1 and CDR2 sequences are SGHTS and YDEGEE.

V is TRBV5-6 and J is TRBJ2-3, with TRBD1 identical over 9 bases. With 4 bases clipped from V and 6 bases from J, the junction kept 15 bases outside the gene matches. The CDR3 loop spans 17 amino acids. Germline V gives CDR1 SGHDT, CDR2 YYEEEE. CDR3 bases: TGTGCCAGCAGCACTATATCCCCGGGACAGGGAATGGATACGCAGTATTTT. Translating gives CASSTISPGQGMDTQYF.

The chain joins TRBV13 to TRBJ2-1; 9 positions agree with TRBD2. The CDR3 has 15 residues. V lost 6 bases and J lost 4; bases outside the gene matches: 7. CDR1 and CDR2 (germline): PRHDT, FYEKMQ (reference sequence). The CDR3 DNA follows: TGTGCCAGCAGGGGGGCTAGCGGGGCTTACAATGAGCAGTTCTTC. Amino acids: CASRGASGAYNEQFF.

This clone was seen more than once but under ten times. This chain joins TRBV28 and TRBJ2-6; the match to TRBD1 covers 7 bases. Germline trimming cut 5 bases from V and 4 bases from J; bases unmatched to any gene: 8. The CDR3 extends over 16 amino acids. CDR1 and CDR2 from the germline V gene are MDHEN and SYDVKM. For the CDR3, the DNA is TGTGCCAGCAGTCCGGGGACAGCGGAGGGGGCCAACGTCCTGACTTTC. Amino acids: CASSPGTAEGANVLTF.

This chain connects TRBV6-1 to TRBJ2-1; tentatively, D is TRBD1 (5 bases). With 7 bases removed from V and 0 bases from J, the gap between germline ends came to 13 bases. The CDR3 is 15 amino acids. Looked up from germline, CDR1 is MNHNS and CDR2 is SASEGT. This CDR3 is CASTLGATSYNEQFF. DNA of the CDR3: TGTGCCAGCACTTTAGGGGCGACCTCCTACAATGAGCAGTTCTTC.